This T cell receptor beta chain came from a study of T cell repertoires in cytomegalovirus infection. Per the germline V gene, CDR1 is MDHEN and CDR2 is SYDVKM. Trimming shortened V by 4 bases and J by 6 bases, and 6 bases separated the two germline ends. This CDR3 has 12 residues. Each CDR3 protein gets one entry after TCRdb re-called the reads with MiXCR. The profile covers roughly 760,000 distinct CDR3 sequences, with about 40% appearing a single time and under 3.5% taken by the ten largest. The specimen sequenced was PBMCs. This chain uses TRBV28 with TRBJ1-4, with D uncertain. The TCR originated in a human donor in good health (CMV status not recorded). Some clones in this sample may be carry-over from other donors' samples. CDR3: CASSSIYEKLFF. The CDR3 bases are TGTGCCAGCAGTTCCATTTATGAAAAACTGTTTTTT.